The next 7 T cell receptor beta chains were all read from a single sample in a study of T cells in Graves' hyperthyroidism and ophthalmopathy. Amplification of TCR beta CDR3 regions used RNA as the template. HTBI primers were employed in a first-round RT-PCR of the TCR CDR3. Each CDR3 protein is one row after TCRdb ran MiXCR on the multiplex PCR reads. The table shows hundreds of thousands of distinct CDR3 sequences, with about 18% occurring only once. Sequencing input: blood. These receptors came from a woman between 18 and 29 years old with Graves' hyperthyroidism.

This chain joins TRBV14 and TRBJ1-2; TRBD1 matches 8 bases. The germline V gene has CDR1 SGHDN and CDR2 FVKESK. Unmatched junction bases numbered 19, after V lost 4 bases and J lost 6 bases. The CDR3 consists of 18 residues. The CDR3 DNA reads TGTGCCAGCAGCCGCCTAGACAGGGGATCATTCAGGAGCGATGGCTACACCTTC. This codes for CASSRLDRGSFRSDGYTF.

The chain joins TRBV5-1 to TRBJ2-2; 10 positions match TRBD2. Germline V gene lookup returns CDR1 SGHRS and CDR2 YFSETQ. This CDR3 has 17 residues. The trim removed 4 bases at V and 3 bases at J, leaving 9 bases unmatched. CDR3: CASSNIGTSEDTGELFF. The CDR3 region has the DNA TGCGCCAGCAGCAATATCGGGACTAGCGAAGACACCGGGGAGCTGTTTTTT.

This clonotype was detected ten times or more. One end of the junction fails to match germline, which may point to a read error. This chain uses TRBV2 with TRBJ1-1; no clear D. CDR1 and CDR2 from the germline V gene are SNHLY and FYNNEI. This CDR3 is 14 amino acids long. CDR3 sequence (DNA): TGTGCCAGCAGCGCCACTTTTCTTACCTTTGTCCGGCGATTT. Its translation: CASSATFLTFVRRF.

A word on this clonotype: Being one base from a much bigger clone, this may be a read error. The J gene is TRBJ1-1, the V gene TRBV3-1, with 8 bases aligning to TRBD1. The CDR3 totals 12 residues. Germline V gives CDR1 LGHDT, CDR2 YNNKEL (reference sequence). CDR3 protein: CAGSQVTGEAFF. CDR3 DNA: TGTGCCGGCAGCCAAGTGACAGGGGAGGCTTTCTTT.

The V and J genes are TRBV4-1 and TRBJ1-1; TRBD1 is a possible D gene (5 bases). Germline CDR1 reads MGHRA; CDR2 reads YSYEKL. This CDR3 is built from 15 residues. The ends were cut back, 1 base at V and 4 bases at J, with 13 bases in the middle. The CDR3 reads CASSQGAGPGTEAFF. In DNA, the CDR3 is TGCGCCAGCAGCCAAGGCGCAGGGCCAGGCACTGAAGCTTTCTTT.

At least ten counts were recorded for this clonotype. The junction departs from the called germline gene at one end, perhaps through a read error. The rearrangement links TRBV2 to TRBJ2-1; 8 positions match TRBD1. This CDR3 spans 12 amino acids. Germline CDR1 SNHLY, CDR2 FYNNEI. The CDR3 DNA reads as TGTGCCAGCAGCCTTACCCGGGACAGGCTTTTTTTC. Its protein product is CASSLTRDRLFF.

Only one count was recorded for this clonotype. This chain links TRBV6-2 or TRBV6-3 with TRBJ1-2, with D unclear. The length of the CDR3 is 12 residues. Per germline, CDR1 MNHEY and CDR2 SVGEGT. The ends were cut back, 2 bases at V and 8 bases at J, with 9 bases in the middle. CDR3 DNA: TGTGCCAGCAGTTACGTCGGGGTCGGCTACACCTTC. Amino acids: CASSYVGVGYTF.